This passage covers 9 T cell receptor beta chains from one sample sequenced in a study of OX40 agonist ivuxolimab in advanced cancers. Assay: immunoSEQ multiplex PCR; the TCRdb copy retains only in-frame clones and omits some. The data hold some 64,000 clones, with 92% observed a single time. This specimen consisted of CD4+ or CD8+ T cells sorted from blood, obtained in a trial of the OX40 agonist ivuxolimab. The receptors here all came from an adult with an advanced solid tumor such as melanoma, head and neck, liver or kidney cancer.

The gene calls are TRBV27 and TRBJ2-3; D is unclear. Per the germline V gene, CDR1 is MNHEY and CDR2 is SMNVEV (reference sequence). V was clipped by 7 bases and J by 1 base, with 12 bases between them. The CDR3 consists of 14 residues. CDR3 nucleotide sequence: TGTGCCAGCACCCCCATTGGGGGCACAGATACGCAGTATTTT. This codes for CASTPIGGTDTQYF.

The chain is built from TRBV27 and TRBJ2-7, with D perhaps matching TRBD1 (6 bases). Trimming pared 2 bases from V and 1 base from J, leaving 15 bases between. CDR1 is MNHEY, CDR2 SMNVEV, per germline (reference sequence). There are 16 residues in the CDR3. The CDR3 here is CASSLAGADLSYEQYF. CDR3 DNA sequence: TGTGCCAGCAGTTTAGCAGGGGCCGACCTTTCCTACGAGCAGTACTTC.

This clone occurred once. The gene calls are TRBV5-6 and TRBJ1-2, with D perhaps matching TRBD1 (5 bases). Germline values: CDR1 SGHDT, CDR2 YYEEEE. V was pared by 0 bases and J by 2 bases, with 11 bases between. The CDR3 sequence is 15 residues long. The CDR3 region is CASSLAWGANYGYTF. In nucleotides, the CDR3 is TGTGCCAGCAGCTTGGCCTGGGGCGCAAACTATGGCTACACCTTC.

The chain couples TRBV5-6 to TRBJ2-7; D is perhaps TRBD2 (5 bases). The germline V and J ends were trimmed by 2 bases and 5 bases, with 14 bases remaining between them. In germline, CDR1 is SGHDT, CDR2 YYEEEE. This CDR3 has 14 residues. Here the CDR3 reads CASSFVERSHEQYF. Written as DNA, the CDR3 is TGTGCCAGCAGCTTTGTCGAGCGGTCTCACGAGCAGTACTTC.

This clone is a singleton in its sample. This chain joins TRBV4-3 and TRBJ2-1, with D unresolved. V lost 0 bases and J 4 bases, leaving 13 bases between the germline ends. The germline V gene encodes CDR1 LGHNA and CDR2 YSLEER. CDR3 length equals 16 residues. CDR3 protein: CASSQDLEKKYNEQFF. CDR3 nucleotide sequence: TGCGCCAGCAGCCAAGATCTAGAAAAAAAATACAATGAGCAGTTCTTC.

In DNA form, the CDR3 reads TGTGCCAGCAGTGATAGCAATCAGCCCCAGCATTTT. It codes for CASSDSNQPQHF. The rearrangement links TRBV6-1 to TRBJ1-5; D is unresolved. Germline CDR1 reads MNHNS; CDR2 reads SASEGT. V gave up 3 bases and J gave up 0 bases, with 0 bases separating them. This CDR3 comprises 12 residues.

The V and J genes are TRBV6-5 and TRBJ2-2, with D unresolved. Per germline, CDR1 MNHEY and CDR2 SVGAGI. This CDR3 contains 14 residues. With 3 bases removed from V and 4 bases from J, the gap between germline ends came to 9 bases. The DNA for the CDR3 is TGTGCCAGCAGTTATTCCCATCCCACCGGGGAGCTGTTTTTT. This sequence encodes CASSYSHPTGELFF.

The gene calls are TRBV9 and TRBJ1-1; 7 positions agree with TRBD1. Per germline, CDR1 SGDLS and CDR2 YYNGEE. The V gene end was trimmed by 4 bases and the J gene end by 0 bases; junction bases not matched to a gene: 6. This CDR3 comprises 15 residues. CDR3: CASSPEGQMNTEAFF. CDR3 sequence (DNA): TGTGCCAGCAGCCCGGAGGGACAGATGAACACTGAAGCTTTCTTT.

This clone was seen only once. The V and J genes are TRBV7-8 and TRBJ1-2, with 8 nucleotides matching TRBD1. With V trimmed by 6 bases and J by 4 bases, 10 bases remained unmatched. Germline-derived CDR1 and CDR2 are SGHVS and FQNEAQ. This CDR3 contains 15 residues. This chain's CDR3 is CASRDDRGGSYGYTF. The CDR3 DNA is TGTGCCAGCAGAGATGACAGGGGAGGTAGCTATGGCTACACCTTC. Full variable domain (missing parts from reference TRBV7-8 and TRBJ1-2): GAGVSQSPRYKVAKRGQDVALRCDPISGHVSLFWYQQALGQGPEFLTYFQNEAQLDKSGLPSDRFFAERPEGSVSTLKIQRTQQEDSAVYLCASRDDRGGSYGYTFGSGTRLTVV.